This T cell receptor (beta chain) was sequenced for a study of cytomegalovirus exposure and HLA in healthy donors. Study findings and constraints: In vitro checks showed that three CMV-associated chains really do target CMV antigens. In a later analysis, donors in an Asian-associated ancestry cluster reportedly had fewer N-insertions in productive TCRs than the cohort mean.

PCR used 60 Vbeta primers and 13 Jbeta primers. TCRdb's copy holds only in-frame clones and misses some; the assay was immunoSEQ multiplex PCR. The sample holds over 85,000 clones, 76% seen once. The sample holds one count of this clone. Antigen specificity is unknown. Other DNA sequences within the sample encode an identical CDR3. V was shortened by 4 bases and J by 3 bases, with 9 bases between the two germline ends. The germline V gene has CDR1 SGHVS and CDR2 FQNEAQ. The CDR3 is 13 residues long. This receptor was taken from a man in his forties in good health and CMV-seronegative. The specimen sequenced was PBMCs. The chain uses TRBV7-8 and TRBJ1-2; no clear D. CDR3: CASSSFADYGYTF. The CDR3 bases are TGTGCCAGCAGCTCCTTCGCGGACTATGGCTACACCTTC.